One TCR beta chain is described in this entry. Its antigen remains unknown. The data were produced by immunoSEQ multiplex PCR, yet TCRdb's version contains in-frame clones alone and is incomplete. The repertoire holds 50,000 to 85,000 clones, with over 75% as singletons. The CDR3 totals 13 residues. The V and J ends lost 6 bases and 3 bases respectively, with 11 bases between them. Germline V gives CDR1 SNHLY, CDR2 FYNNEI. These data come from a study of a mutant IDH1 vaccine in newly diagnosed glioma. Study-wide context: The initiation of vaccination occurred 4-6 weeks after radiotherapy alone, or with temozolomide cycles. Prior therapy was radiotherapy, temozolomide, or both; most received both. Study conclusions and caveats: Pseudoprogression appeared independent of alterations in top peripheral clonotypes.

Time point indicated: week 23, last vaccination. Doses comprised 300 ug of mutant IDH1 20-mer peptide each, plus topical imiquimod. New IDH1-mutant, ATRX-lost WHO grade 3 or 4 astrocytomas occurred in donors. This chain joins TRBV2 and TRBJ1-2; possibly TRBD1 for D (5 bases). Sequences were derived from PBMCs, sampled from a glioma patient whose treatment included an IDH1 peptide vaccine. The source of this sequence is a man between 18 and 35 years old with glioma. DNA of the CDR3: TGTGCCAGCAGGGGGGGGTTGGACTATGGCTACACCTTC. It yields the protein CASRGGLDYGYTF.